This passage covers 30 T cell receptor beta chains from one sample sequenced in a study of T cell responses to AZD1222 COVID-19 vaccine. Generated by immunoSEQ multiplex PCR, the TCRdb table keeps only in-frame clones and is missing some. The sample includes tens of thousands of clones, roughly 86% seen only once; the top ten take 4% to 5.5%. Source: peripheral blood, taken on day 0 of MenACWY control vaccination. All receptors derive from an adult in good health.

This clone was counted once. This sequence joins TRBV3-1 (or the pseudogene TRBV3-2) and TRBJ1-2; D gene uncertain. The V gene lost 4 bases and the J gene lost 4 bases, with 13 bases spanning the gap. Germline CDR1 LGHDT, CDR2 YNNKEL (reference sequence). The CDR3 contains 14 residues. CDR3 in DNA: TGTGCCAGCAGCCCCCAAGGCTCCTCCTATGGCTACACCTTC. The encoded protein is CASSPQGSSYGYTF.

This clone has just one count. This sequence joins TRBV6-2 or TRBV6-3 and TRBJ1-1; D may be TRBD1 (5 bases). Germline V CDR1 and CDR2: MNHEY, SVGEGT. The V end lost 0 bases, the J end lost 4 bases, and 9 bases lay between the germline ends. This CDR3 is 14 amino acids long. The CDR3 bases are TGTGCCAGCAGTTACTCGACAGTGACCACTGAAGCTTTCTTT. Translating gives CASSYSTVTTEAFF.

This chain's CDR3 is CASSQEIGYEQYF. Written as DNA, the CDR3 is TGCGCCAGCAGCCAAGAGATCGGATACGAGCAGTACTTC. The rearrangement uses TRBV4-3 and TRBJ2-7, with D hard to call. V was pared by 0 bases and J by 4 bases, with 7 bases between. The CDR3 sequence is 13 residues long. Germline loops: CDR1 LGHNA, CDR2 YSLEER.

The genes are TRBV7-9 and TRBJ1-2; 12 nucleotides match TRBD1. Germline CDR1 reads SEHNR; CDR2 reads FQNEAQ (reference sequence). The CDR3 is made up of 16 amino acids. The ends lost 1 base at V and 6 bases at J; junction bases unmatched: 6. The DNA for the CDR3 is TGTGCCAGCAGCTTAGAGCCGGGACAGGGGGCGCATGGCTACACCTTC. Amino acids: CASSLEPGQGAHGYTF.

The chain recombines TRBV19 with TRBJ2-2, with D hard to call. From germline, CDR1 is LNHDA and CDR2 SQIVND (reference sequence). There are 15 residues in the CDR3. Trimming took off 2 bases at V and 4 bases at J, with 11 bases between the two ends. CDR3 sequence reads: CASSIHATATGELFF. CDR3 DNA: TGTGCCAGTAGTATACACGCGACGGCCACCGGGGAGCTGTTTTTT.

The chain is built from TRBV3-1 (or the pseudogene TRBV3-2) and TRBJ1-1, with D hard to call. This CDR3 contains 14 residues. Germline CDR1 reads LGHDT; CDR2 reads YNNKEL (reference sequence). V was clipped by 0 bases and J by 4 bases, with 9 bases between them. The CDR3: CASSQEGGSTEAFF. For the CDR3, the DNA is TGTGCCAGCAGCCAAGAAGGAGGGAGCACTGAAGCTTTCTTT.

The V and J genes are TRBV15 and TRBJ1-1, with D perhaps TRBD1 (5 bases). CDR3 length equals 13 residues. Trimming cost V 7 bases and J 1 base, with 10 bases left between them. The germline V gene encodes CDR1 LNHNV and CDR2 YYDKDF (reference sequence). The CDR3, as DNA: TGTGCCACCACCCAGGGATGGAACACTGAAGCTTTCTTT. Its translation: CATTQGWNTEAFF.

The J gene is TRBJ2-3, the V gene TRBV5-1; D is perhaps TRBD1 (5 bases). The CDR3 has 15 residues. The V end lost 4 bases, the J end lost 1 base, and 13 bases lay between the germline ends. Germline values: CDR1 SGHRS, CDR2 YFSETQ. The CDR3 here is CASSTPGPGTDTQYF. The CDR3 DNA reads TGCGCCAGCAGCACGCCAGGGCCGGGCACAGATACGCAGTATTTT.

The chain has TRBV9 and TRBJ1-6; possibly TRBD1 for D (5 bases). V lost 1 base to trimming and J lost 6 bases, with 11 bases between them. The CDR3 covers 15 residues. The germline V gene has CDR1 SGDLS and CDR2 YYNGEE. The CDR3 protein is CASSVTGESNSPLHF. The CDR3 nucleotides are TGTGCCAGCAGCGTAACGGGGGAAAGTAATTCACCCCTCCACTTT.

This chain uses TRBV6-2 or TRBV6-3 with TRBJ1-1; TRBD1 is a possible D gene (5 bases). The CDR3 is made up of 16 amino acids. Between the trimmed V and J ends, which lost 2 bases and 2 bases, there was a span of 15 bases. Germline-derived CDR1 and CDR2 are MNHEY and SVGEGT. CDR3 nucleotides: TGTGCCAGCAGTTACAGGGTCGAGGGGCCCAACACTGAAGCTTTCTTT. It translates to CASSYRVEGPNTEAFF.

The chain carries TRBV11-2 and TRBJ1-3; the D is unclear. The CDR3 runs to 15 residues. CDR1 and CDR2 from the germline V gene are SGHAT and FQNNGV. Trimming removed 0 bases at V and 1 base at J, with 7 bases between. The CDR3 nucleotides read TGTGCCAGCAGCTTAGACAGGCTTTCTGGAAACACCATATATTTT. Amino acids: CASSLDRLSGNTIYF.

The chain uses TRBV27 and TRBJ2-5; D may match TRBD1 or TRBD2 (5 bases each). The ends were cut back, 8 bases at V and 3 bases at J, with 13 bases in the middle. CDR3 length equals 13 residues. The germline gives CDR1 MNHEY, CDR2 SMNVEV (reference sequence). In DNA, the CDR3 is TGTGCCAGCGGGGACCTATCTAAAGAGACCCAGTACTTC. Protein sequence: CASGDLSKETQYF.

This clone was seen once. J is TRBJ2-7 and V is TRBV7-2, with D possibly TRBD1 on 5 matching bases. CDR1 is SGHTA and CDR2 is FQGNSA in the germline V gene. This CDR3 spans 13 amino acids. V was clipped by 5 bases and J by 4 bases, with 12 bases between them. CDR3 in amino acids: CASSKEGDYEQYF. CDR3 DNA: TGTGCCAGCAGCAAAGAAGGGGATTACGAGCAGTACTTC.

The rearrangement uses TRBV24-1 and TRBJ1-2, with D uncertain. V lost 4 bases and J lost 4, with 9 bases in between. Germline V gives CDR1 KGHDR, CDR2 SFDVKD. CDR3 length equals 13 residues. CDR3 coding DNA: TGTGCCACCAGTGACCCACAGAGCTATGGCTACACCTTC. It encodes CATSDPQSYGYTF.

The chain has TRBV3-1 (or the pseudogene TRBV3-2) and TRBJ2-1; 14 bases map to TRBD2. The CDR3 consists of 18 residues. J lost 7 bases, V lost 1 base, and 9 bases had no gene match. Germline V gene lookup returns CDR1 LGHDT and CDR2 YNNKEL (reference sequence). CDR3 DNA: TGTGCCAGCAGCCAAGGTTATTTGAGACTAGCGGGGGGGAATGAGCAGTTCTTC. Translating it yields CASSQGYLRLAGGNEQFF.

This chain connects TRBV4-3 to TRBJ2-1, with a weak D call TRBD1 (5 bases). With 4 bases removed from V and 0 bases from J, the gap between germline ends came to 10 bases. The CDR3 loop spans 15 amino acids. From germline, CDR1 is LGHNA and CDR2 YSLEER. CDR3 in DNA: TGCGCCAGCAGCCGGGGCCCCGCCTCCTACAATGAGCAGTTCTTC. Translation: CASSRGPASYNEQFF.

This clone was recorded only once. This chain links TRBV6-6 with TRBJ1-1; a weak D match, TRBD1 (5 bases). The CDR3 runs to 16 residues. CDR1 is MNHNY and CDR2 is SVGAGI in the germline V gene (reference sequence). V was cut by 8 bases and J by 5 bases, with 24 bases left in between. CDR3 loop: CASSRGQEIRLTEAFF. The CDR3 nucleotides read TGTGCCAGCTCAAGGGGCCAGGAAATACGGTTGACTGAAGCTTTCTTT.

The chain has TRBV7-9 and TRBJ2-5, with 8 bases fitting TRBD2. Per the germline V gene, CDR1 is SEHNR and CDR2 is FQNEAQ (reference sequence). The CDR3 loop spans 16 amino acids. V lost 5 bases, J lost 1 base, and 9 bases stayed unmatched. The CDR3 spells CASSPLVAGFQETQYF. The DNA for the CDR3 is TGTGCCAGCAGCCCCTTGGTAGCGGGGTTCCAAGAGACCCAGTACTTC.

This sequence joins TRBV3-1 (or the pseudogene TRBV3-2) and TRBJ2-2; no clear D. V was shortened by 0 bases and J by 2 bases, with 7 bases between the two germline ends. Germline CDR1 is LGHDT and CDR2 is YNNKEL (reference sequence). The CDR3 extends over 15 amino acids. The CDR3 bases are TGTGCCAGCAGCCAAGATGGGCCCAACACCGGGGAGCTGTTTTTT. Translated: CASSQDGPNTGELFF.

The V and J genes are TRBV3-1 (or the pseudogene TRBV3-2) and TRBJ1-1, with D possibly TRBD1 on 5 matching bases. The CDR3 contains 16 residues. V was trimmed by 1 base and J by 1 base, leaving 13 bases between them. Germline CDR1 is LGHDT and CDR2 is YNNKEL (reference sequence). Written as DNA, the CDR3 is TGTGCCAGCAGCCAAGGCAGCGGCAGGGCGAACACTGAAGCTTTCTTT. Translation gives CASSQGSGRANTEAFF.

The sample holds one count of this clone. This sequence joins TRBV6-5 and TRBJ2-5; 7 nucleotides match TRBD1. V shed 7 bases and J 5 bases; nucleotides not matched to a gene: 7. The germline CDR1 and CDR2 sequences are MNHEY and SVGAGI. The CDR3 loop spans 13 amino acids. The CDR3 reads CASKEGGRETQYF. The DNA for the CDR3 is TGTGCCAGCAAAGAAGGGGGCCGGGAGACCCAGTACTTC.

V and J are TRBV2 and TRBJ2-1, with 11 nucleotides matching TRBD2. The CDR3 spans 15 residues. With 5 bases clipped from V and 5 bases from J, the junction kept 5 bases outside the gene matches. Germline loops: CDR1 SNHLY, CDR2 FYNNEI. The CDR3 region has the DNA TGTGCCAGCAGTAGAACTAGCGGGGGAAACAATGAGCAGTTCTTC. Its protein is CASSRTSGGNNEQFF.

The V and J genes are TRBV7-9 and TRBJ2-7; 7 positions match TRBD2. Germline V lookup: CDR1 SEHNR, CDR2 FQNEAQ (reference sequence). With 7 bases clipped from V and 5 bases from J, the junction kept 11 bases outside the gene matches. The CDR3 length is 14 residues. The CDR3 is CASTPPAGVHEQYF. CDR3 DNA: TGTGCCAGCACCCCACCGGCGGGGGTCCACGAGCAGTACTTC. The complete variable domain, with remaining parts taken from reference TRBV7-9 and TRBJ2-7, reads DTGVSQNPRHKITKRGQNVTFRCDPISEHNRLYWYRQTLGQGPEFLTYFQNEAQLEKSRLLSDRFSAERPKGSFSTLEIQRTEQGDSAMYLCASTPPAGVHEQYFGPGTRLTVT.

V gene TRBV11-3 combines with J gene TRBJ2-7, with D perhaps matching TRBD1 (5 bases). CDR1 is SGHNT and CDR2 is YENEEA in the germline V gene. The CDR3 loop spans 16 amino acids. Trimming removed 1 base at V and 1 base at J, with 14 bases between. CDR3 amino acids: CASSLGSDSVSYEQYF. The CDR3 DNA follows: TGTGCCAGCAGCTTAGGTTCCGACAGTGTGTCCTACGAGCAGTACTTC.

V gene TRBV20-1 combines with J gene TRBJ2-3; the D gene is possibly TRBD2 (5 bases). The CDR3 spans 12 residues. Germline-derived CDR1 and CDR2 are DFQATT and SNEGSKA (reference sequence). V lost 3 bases and J lost 6, with 10 bases in between. The CDR3 loop reads CSASLAGDTQYF. The CDR3 nucleotides read TGCAGTGCTAGTCTAGCCGGGGATACGCAGTATTTT.

This chain links TRBV27 with TRBJ1-6, with D hard to call. Between the trimmed V and J ends, which lost 2 bases and 9 bases, there was a span of 11 bases. CDR1 is MNHEY and CDR2 is SMNVEV in the germline V gene (reference sequence). The CDR3 totals 14 residues. CDR3 sequence (DNA): TGTGCCAGCAGTTTAGGGCAGGAGGCTTCACCCCTCCACTTT. This sequence encodes CASSLGQEASPLHF.

As regards this clone: Other DNA sequences of this sample code for an identical CDR3. The rearrangement links TRBV4-1 to TRBJ1-4; TRBD1 might be the D (5 bases). Germline values: CDR1 MGHRA, CDR2 YSYEKL. The CDR3 totals 14 residues. V was clipped by 0 bases and J by 5 bases, with 7 bases between them. In nucleotides, the CDR3 is TGCGCCAGCAGCCAAGACCAGGGAAATGAAAAACTGTTTTTT. This gives the protein CASSQDQGNEKLFF.

DNA of the CDR3: TGTGCCCCGACAGGATCTCTAGAAGTGAGACTAAGGGTCTCCGAGCAGTACTTC. This gives the protein CAPTGSLEVRLRVSEQYF. The genes are TRBV5-4 and TRBJ2-7, with a tentative D call TRBD1 (6 bases). The CDR3 loop spans 18 amino acids. CDR1 is SGHNT and CDR2 is YYREEE in the germline V gene (reference sequence). V lost 10 bases and J 6 bases, leaving 35 bases between the germline ends.

V usage is TRBV29-1 and J usage is TRBJ1-2; a possible D gene is TRBD1 (5 bases). Germline V gene lookup returns CDR1 SQVTM and CDR2 ANQGSEA. The CDR3 has 13 residues. The germline V and J ends were trimmed by 5 bases and 4 bases, with 14 bases remaining between them. CDR3 loop: CSVSTDTIYGYTF. The CDR3 nucleotides read TGCAGCGTTTCGACGGACACTATCTATGGCTACACCTTC. The full variable domain, in which reference TRBV29-1 and TRBJ1-2 provide the parts outside the CDR3, is SAVISQKPSRDICQRGTSLTIQCQVDSQVTMMFWYRQQPGQSLTLIATANQGSEATYESGFVIDKFPISRPNLTFSTLTVSNMSPEDSSIYLCSVSTDTIYGYTFGSGTRLTVV.

This clone occurred a few times. V and J are TRBV3-1 (or the pseudogene TRBV3-2) and TRBJ2-2, with no clear D. Germline values: CDR1 LGHDT, CDR2 YNNKEL (reference sequence). The V end lost 3 bases, the J end lost 2 bases, and 4 bases lay between the germline ends. CDR3 length: 13 amino acids. DNA for the CDR3: TGTGCCAGCAGCCATTTAAACACCGGGGAGCTGTTTTTT. It yields the protein CASSHLNTGELFF.